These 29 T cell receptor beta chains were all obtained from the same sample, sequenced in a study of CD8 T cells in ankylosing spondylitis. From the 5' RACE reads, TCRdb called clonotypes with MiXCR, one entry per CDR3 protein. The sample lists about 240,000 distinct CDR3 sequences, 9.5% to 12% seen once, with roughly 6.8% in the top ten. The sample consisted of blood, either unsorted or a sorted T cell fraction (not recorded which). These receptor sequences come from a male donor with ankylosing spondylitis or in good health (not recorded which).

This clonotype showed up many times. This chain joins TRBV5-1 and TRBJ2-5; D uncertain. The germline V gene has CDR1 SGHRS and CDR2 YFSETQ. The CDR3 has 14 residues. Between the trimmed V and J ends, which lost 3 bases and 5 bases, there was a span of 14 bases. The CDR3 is CASSYPDDGETQYF. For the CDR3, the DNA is TGCGCCAGCAGCTATCCGGACGACGGCGAGACCCAGTACTTC.

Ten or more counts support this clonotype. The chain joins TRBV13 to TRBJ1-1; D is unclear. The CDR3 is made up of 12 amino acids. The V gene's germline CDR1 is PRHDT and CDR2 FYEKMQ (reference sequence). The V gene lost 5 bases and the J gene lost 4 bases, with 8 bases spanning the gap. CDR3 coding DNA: TGTGCCAGCAGCCCGACACTCACTGAAGCTTTCTTT. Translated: CASSPTLTEAFF.

The CDR3 loop reads CASSQDLAIPYGYTF. DNA for the CDR3: TGCGCCAGCAGCCAAGATCTGGCGATCCCCTATGGCTACACCTTC. The chain carries TRBV4-1 and TRBJ1-2; D not certain. Germline V gives CDR1 MGHRA, CDR2 YSYEKL. This CDR3 contains 15 residues. Trimming shortened V by 0 bases and J by 4 bases, and 12 bases separated the two germline ends.

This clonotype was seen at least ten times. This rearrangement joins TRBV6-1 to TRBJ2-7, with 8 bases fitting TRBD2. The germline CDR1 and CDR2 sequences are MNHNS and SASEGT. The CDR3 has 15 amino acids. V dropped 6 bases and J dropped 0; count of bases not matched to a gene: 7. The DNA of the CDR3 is TGTGCCAGCAGCCGGGGGGGTTTGAGCTCCTACGAGCAGTACTTC. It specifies CASSRGGLSSYEQYF.

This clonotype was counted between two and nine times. As DNA, the CDR3 is TGTGCCAGCAGCTTAGCTGGGAGGGCGGAGCAGTACTTC. It encodes CASSLAGRAEQYF. V and J are TRBV7-6 and TRBJ2-7; 7 bases agree with TRBD2. The CDR3 totals 13 residues. Trimming at V came to 0 bases and at J to 7 bases, leaving 3 bases not matched to a gene. Germline V gene lookup returns CDR1 SGHVS and CDR2 FNYEAQ.

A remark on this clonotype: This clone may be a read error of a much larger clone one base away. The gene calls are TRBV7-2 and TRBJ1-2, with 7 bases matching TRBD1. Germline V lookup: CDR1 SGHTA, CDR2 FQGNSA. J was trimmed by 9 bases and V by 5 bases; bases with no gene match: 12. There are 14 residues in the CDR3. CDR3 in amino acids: CASSTTGLGYSYTF. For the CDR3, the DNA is TGTGCCAGCAGCACGACAGGGCTCGGTTATAGCTACACCTTC.

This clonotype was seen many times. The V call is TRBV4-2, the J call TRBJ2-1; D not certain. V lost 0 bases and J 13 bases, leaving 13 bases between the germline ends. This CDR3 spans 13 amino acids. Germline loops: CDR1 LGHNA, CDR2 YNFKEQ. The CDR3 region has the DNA TGTGCCAGCAGCCAAGATATTTCTCAAACCCAGTTCTTC. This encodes CASSQDISQTQFF.

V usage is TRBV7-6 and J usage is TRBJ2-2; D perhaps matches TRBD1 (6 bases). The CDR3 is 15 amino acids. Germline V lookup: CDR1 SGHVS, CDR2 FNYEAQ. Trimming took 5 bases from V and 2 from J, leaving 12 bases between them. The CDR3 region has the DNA TGTGCCAGCAGCCGCAGGACAGATAACACCGGGGAGCTGTTTTTT. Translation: CASSRRTDNTGELFF. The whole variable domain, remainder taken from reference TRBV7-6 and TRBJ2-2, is GAGVSQSPRYKVTKRGQDVALRCDPISGHVSLYWYRQALGQGPEFLTYFNYEAQQDKSGLPNDRFSAERPEGSISTLTIQRTEQRDSAMYRCASSRRTDNTGELFFGEGSRLTVL.

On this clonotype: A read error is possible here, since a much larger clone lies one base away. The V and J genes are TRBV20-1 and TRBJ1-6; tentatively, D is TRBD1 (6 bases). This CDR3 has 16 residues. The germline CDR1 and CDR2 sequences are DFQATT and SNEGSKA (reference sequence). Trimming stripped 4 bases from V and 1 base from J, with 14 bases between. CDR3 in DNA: TGCAGTGCTATCCAACAGGGCGGGTCCTATAATTCACCCCTCCACTTT. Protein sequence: CSAIQQGGSYNSPLHF.

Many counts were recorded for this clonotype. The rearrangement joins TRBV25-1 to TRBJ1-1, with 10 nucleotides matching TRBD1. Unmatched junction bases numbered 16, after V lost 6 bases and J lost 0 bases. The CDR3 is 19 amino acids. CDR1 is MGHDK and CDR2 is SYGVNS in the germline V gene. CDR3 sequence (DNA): TGTGCCAGCAGCCCGCTCCCGGGACAGGGGAATAGAATGAACACTGAAGCTTTCTTT. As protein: CASSPLPGQGNRMNTEAFF. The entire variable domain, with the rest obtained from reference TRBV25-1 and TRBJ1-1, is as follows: EADIYQTPRYLVIGTGKKITLECSQTMGHDKMYWYQQDPGMELHLIHYSYGVNSTEKGDLSSESTVSRIRTEHFPLTLESARPSHTSQYLCASSPLPGQGNRMNTEAFFGQGTRLTVV.

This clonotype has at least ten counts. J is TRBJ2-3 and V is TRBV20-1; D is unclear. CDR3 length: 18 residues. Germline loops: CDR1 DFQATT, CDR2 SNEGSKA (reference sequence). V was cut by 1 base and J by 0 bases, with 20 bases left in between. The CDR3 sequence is CSARGEASDARSTDTQYF. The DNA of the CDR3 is TGCAGTGCTAGAGGTGAAGCGTCTGACGCCCGAAGCACAGATACGCAGTATTTT.

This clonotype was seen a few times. The CDR3 is CASSLVSSAIPPYEQYF. CDR3 DNA sequence: TGTGCCAGCAGCTTAGTATCGTCGGCTATTCCCCCCTACGAGCAGTACTTC. This chain connects TRBV7-2 to TRBJ2-7; no reliable D call. Germline V gene sequence: CDR1 SGHTA, CDR2 FQGNSA. Trimming stripped 1 base from V and 2 bases from J, with 18 bases between. The CDR3 is made up of 17 amino acids.

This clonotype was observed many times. This chain's CDR3 is CATSDASGRTEEETQYF. CDR3 DNA: TGTGCCACCAGTGATGCGAGCGGGAGAACGGAGGAAGAGACCCAGTACTTC. This chain uses TRBV24-1 with TRBJ2-5; 8 nucleotides agree with TRBD2. The CDR3 is made up of 17 amino acids. Germline lookup yields CDR1 KGHDR and CDR2 SFDVKD. Trimming at V came to 3 bases and at J to 3 bases, leaving 11 bases not matched to a gene.

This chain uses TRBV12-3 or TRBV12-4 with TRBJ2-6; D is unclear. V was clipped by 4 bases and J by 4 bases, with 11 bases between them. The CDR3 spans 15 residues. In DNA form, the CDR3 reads TGTGCCAGCAGTTCAGGCCAGGCCGGGGCCAACGTCCTGACTTTC. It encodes CASSSGQAGANVLTF.

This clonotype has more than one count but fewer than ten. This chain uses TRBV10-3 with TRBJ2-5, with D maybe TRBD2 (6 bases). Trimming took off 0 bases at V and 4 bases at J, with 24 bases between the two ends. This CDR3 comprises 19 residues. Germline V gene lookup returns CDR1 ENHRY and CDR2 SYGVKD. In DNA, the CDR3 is TGTGCCATCAGTGAGTCGACTCTCGGAGGGCGAGGAGGTGGAGAGACCCAGTACTTC. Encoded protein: CAISESTLGGRGGGETQYF.

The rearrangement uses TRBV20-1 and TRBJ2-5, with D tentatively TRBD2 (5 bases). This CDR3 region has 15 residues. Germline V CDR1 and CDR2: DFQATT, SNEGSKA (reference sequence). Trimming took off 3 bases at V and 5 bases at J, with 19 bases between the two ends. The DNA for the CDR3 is TGCAGTGCTAGCCAGGCTCCGGGGTGGCATGAGACCCAGTACTTC. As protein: CSASQAPGWHETQYF.

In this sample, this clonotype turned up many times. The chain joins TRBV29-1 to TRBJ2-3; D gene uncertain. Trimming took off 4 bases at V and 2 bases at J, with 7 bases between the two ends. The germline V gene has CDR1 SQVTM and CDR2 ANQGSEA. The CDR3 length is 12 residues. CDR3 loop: CSVVRATDTQYF. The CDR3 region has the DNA TGCAGCGTTGTAAGGGCCACAGATACGCAGTATTTT.

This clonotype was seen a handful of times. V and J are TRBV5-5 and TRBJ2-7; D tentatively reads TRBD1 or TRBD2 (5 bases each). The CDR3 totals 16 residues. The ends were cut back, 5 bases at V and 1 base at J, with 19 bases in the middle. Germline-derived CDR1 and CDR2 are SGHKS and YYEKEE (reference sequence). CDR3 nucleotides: TGTGCCAGCAGTAACGACCGGGACGGCCCTTCCTACGAGCAGTACTTC. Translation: CASSNDRDGPSYEQYF. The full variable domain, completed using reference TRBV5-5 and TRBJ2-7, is DAGVTQSPTHLIKTRGQQVTLRCSPISGHKSVSWYQQVLGQGPQFIFQYYEKEERGRGNFPDRFSARQFPNYSSELNVNALLLGDSALYLCASSNDRDGPSYEQYFGPGTRLTVT.

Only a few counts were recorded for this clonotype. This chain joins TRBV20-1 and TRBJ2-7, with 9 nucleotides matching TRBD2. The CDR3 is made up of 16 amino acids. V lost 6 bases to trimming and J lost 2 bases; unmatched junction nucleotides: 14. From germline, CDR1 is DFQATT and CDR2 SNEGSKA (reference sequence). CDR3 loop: CSALPKAGGPAYEQYF. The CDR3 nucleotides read TGCAGTGCCTTACCCAAGGCGGGAGGGCCGGCCTACGAGCAGTACTTC.

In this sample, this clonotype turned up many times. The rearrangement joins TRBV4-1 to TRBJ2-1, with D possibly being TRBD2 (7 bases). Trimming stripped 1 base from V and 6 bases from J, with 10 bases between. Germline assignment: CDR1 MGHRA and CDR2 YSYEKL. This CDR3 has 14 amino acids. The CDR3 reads CASSQVGGPNEQFF. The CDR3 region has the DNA TGCGCCAGCAGCCAAGTCGGGGGGCCCAATGAGCAGTTCTTC.

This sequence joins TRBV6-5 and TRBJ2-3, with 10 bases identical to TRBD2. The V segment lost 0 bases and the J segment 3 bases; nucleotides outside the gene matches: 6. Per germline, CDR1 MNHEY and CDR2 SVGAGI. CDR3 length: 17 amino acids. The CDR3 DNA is TGTGCCAGCAGTTACTCGGCTAGCGGGAGCCCTACAGATACGCAGTATTTT. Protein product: CASSYSASGSPTDTQYF.

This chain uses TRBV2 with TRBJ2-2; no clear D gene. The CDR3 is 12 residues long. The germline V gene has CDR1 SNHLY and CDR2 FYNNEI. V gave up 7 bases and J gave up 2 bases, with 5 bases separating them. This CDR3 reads CASMDNTGELFF. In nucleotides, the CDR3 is TGTGCCAGCATGGACAACACCGGGGAGCTGTTTTTT.

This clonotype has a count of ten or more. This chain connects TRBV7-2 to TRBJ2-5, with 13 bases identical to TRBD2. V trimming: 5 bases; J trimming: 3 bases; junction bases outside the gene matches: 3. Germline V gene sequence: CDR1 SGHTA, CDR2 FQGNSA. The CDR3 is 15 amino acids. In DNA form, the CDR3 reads TGTGCCAGCAGCAGCGGGACTAGCGGGGAAGAGACCCAGTACTTC. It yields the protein CASSSGTSGEETQYF. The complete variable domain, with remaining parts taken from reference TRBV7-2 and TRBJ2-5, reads GAGVSQSPSNKVTEKGKDVELRCDPISGHTALYWYRQSLGQGLEFLIYFQGNSAPDKSGLPSDRFSAERTGGSVSTLTIQRTQQEDSAVYLCASSSGTSGEETQYFGPGTRLLVL.

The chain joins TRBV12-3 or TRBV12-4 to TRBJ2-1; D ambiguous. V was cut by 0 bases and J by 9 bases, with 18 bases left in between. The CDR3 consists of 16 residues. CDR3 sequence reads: CASSLAYNRIDAEQFF. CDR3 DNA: TGTGCCAGCAGTTTAGCGTATAACCGCATAGACGCTGAGCAGTTCTTC.

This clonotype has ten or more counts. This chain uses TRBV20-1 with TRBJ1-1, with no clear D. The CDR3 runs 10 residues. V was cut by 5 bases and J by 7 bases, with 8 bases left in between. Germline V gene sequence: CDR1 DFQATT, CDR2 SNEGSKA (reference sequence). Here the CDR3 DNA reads TGCAGTGCTTGGCAAATTGAAGCTTTCTTT. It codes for CSAWQIEAFF.

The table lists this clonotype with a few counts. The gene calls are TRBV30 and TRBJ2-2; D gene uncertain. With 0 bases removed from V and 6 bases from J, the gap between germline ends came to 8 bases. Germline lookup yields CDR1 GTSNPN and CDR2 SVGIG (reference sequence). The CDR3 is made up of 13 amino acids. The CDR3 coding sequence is TGTGCCTGGAGTGTTAGTGTGGCCGGGGAGCTGTTTTTT. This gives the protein CAWSVSVAGELFF. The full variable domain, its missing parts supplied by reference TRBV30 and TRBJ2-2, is SQTIHQWPATLVQPVGSPLSLECTVEGTSNPNLYWYRQAAGRGLQLLFYSVGIGQISSEVPQNLSASRPQDRQFILSSKKLLLSDSGFYLCAWSVSVAGELFFGEGSRLTVL.

The CDR3 DNA follows: TGTGCCAGCAGTGAGCTCCCGCCCTACGAGCAGTACTTC. Its protein is CASSELPPYEQYF. The rearrangement links TRBV28 to TRBJ2-7, with D hard to call. Germline lookup yields CDR1 MDHEN and CDR2 SYDVKM. Trimming pared 5 bases from V and 2 bases from J, leaving 10 bases between. The length of the CDR3 is 13 residues.

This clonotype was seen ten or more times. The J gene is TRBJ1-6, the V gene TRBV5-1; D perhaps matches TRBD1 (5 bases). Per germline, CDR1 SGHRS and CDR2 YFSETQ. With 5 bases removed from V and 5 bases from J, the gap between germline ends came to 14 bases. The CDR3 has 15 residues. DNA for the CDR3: TGCGCCAGCAGTATAACACAGGAGCATAATTCACCCCTCCACTTT. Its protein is CASSITQEHNSPLHF.

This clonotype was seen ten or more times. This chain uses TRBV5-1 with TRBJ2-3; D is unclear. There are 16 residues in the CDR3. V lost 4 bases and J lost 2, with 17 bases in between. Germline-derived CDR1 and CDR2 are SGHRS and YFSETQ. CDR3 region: CASSKVETVSTDTQYF. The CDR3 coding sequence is TGCGCCAGCAGCAAGGTCGAAACAGTTTCCACAGATACGCAGTATTTT. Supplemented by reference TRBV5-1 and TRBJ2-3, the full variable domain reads KAGVTQTPRYLIKTRGQQVTLSCSPISGHRSVSWYQQTPGQGLQFLFEYFSETQRNKGNFPGRFSGRQFSNSRSEMNVSTLELGDSALYLCASSKVETVSTDTQYFGPGTRLTVL.